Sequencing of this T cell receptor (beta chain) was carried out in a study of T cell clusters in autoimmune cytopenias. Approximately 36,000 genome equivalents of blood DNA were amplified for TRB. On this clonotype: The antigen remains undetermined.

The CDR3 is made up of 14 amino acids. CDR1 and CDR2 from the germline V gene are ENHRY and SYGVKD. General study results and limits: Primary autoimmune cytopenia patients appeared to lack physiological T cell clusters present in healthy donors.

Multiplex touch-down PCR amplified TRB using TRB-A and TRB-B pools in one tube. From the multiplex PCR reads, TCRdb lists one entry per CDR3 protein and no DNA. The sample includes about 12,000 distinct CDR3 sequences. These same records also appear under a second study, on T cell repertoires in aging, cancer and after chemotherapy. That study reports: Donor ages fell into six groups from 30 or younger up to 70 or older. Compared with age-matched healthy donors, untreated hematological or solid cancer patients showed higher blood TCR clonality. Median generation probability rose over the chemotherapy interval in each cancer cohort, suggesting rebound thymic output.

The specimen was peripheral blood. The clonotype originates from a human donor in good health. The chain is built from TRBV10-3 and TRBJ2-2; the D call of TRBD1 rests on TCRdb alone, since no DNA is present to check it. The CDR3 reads CAIRGQGNTGELFF.